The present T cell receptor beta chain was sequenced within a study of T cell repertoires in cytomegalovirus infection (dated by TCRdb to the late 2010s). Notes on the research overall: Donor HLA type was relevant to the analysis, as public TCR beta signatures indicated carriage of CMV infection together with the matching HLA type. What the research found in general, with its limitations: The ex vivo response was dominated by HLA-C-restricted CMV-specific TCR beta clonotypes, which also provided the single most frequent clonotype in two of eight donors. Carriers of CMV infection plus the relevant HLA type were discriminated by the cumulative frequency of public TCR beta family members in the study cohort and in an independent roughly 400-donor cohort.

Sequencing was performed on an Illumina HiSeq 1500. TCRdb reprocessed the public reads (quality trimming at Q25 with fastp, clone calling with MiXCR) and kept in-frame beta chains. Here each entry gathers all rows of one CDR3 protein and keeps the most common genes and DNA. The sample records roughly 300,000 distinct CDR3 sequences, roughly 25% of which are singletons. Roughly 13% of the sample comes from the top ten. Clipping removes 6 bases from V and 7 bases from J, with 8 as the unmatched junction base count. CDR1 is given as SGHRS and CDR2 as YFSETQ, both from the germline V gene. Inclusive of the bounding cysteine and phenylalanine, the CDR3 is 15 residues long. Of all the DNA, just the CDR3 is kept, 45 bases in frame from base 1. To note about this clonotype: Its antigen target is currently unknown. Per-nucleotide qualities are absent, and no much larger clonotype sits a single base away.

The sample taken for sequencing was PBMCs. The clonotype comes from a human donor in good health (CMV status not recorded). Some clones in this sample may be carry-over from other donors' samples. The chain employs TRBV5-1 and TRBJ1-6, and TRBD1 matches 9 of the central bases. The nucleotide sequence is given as TGCGCCAGCACCCAAGTGACAGGGGGAAATTCACCCCTCCACTTT. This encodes CASTQVTGGNSPLHF.